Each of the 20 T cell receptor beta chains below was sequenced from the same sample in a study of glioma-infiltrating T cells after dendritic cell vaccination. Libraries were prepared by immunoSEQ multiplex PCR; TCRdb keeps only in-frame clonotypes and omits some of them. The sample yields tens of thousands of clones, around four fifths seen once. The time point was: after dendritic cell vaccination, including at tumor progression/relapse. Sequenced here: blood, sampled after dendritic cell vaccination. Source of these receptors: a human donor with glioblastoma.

This CDR3 is CASSPAGTVSSGQFF. The CDR3 DNA reads TGTGCCAGCAGCCCCGCGGGGACTGTATCGTCGGGGCAGTTCTTC. V is TRBV6-5 and J is TRBJ2-1; D is possibly TRBD2 (6 bases). V was clipped by 6 bases and J by 12 bases, with 24 bases between them. CDR3 length: 15 amino acids. Germline V CDR1 and CDR2: MNHEY, SVGAGI.

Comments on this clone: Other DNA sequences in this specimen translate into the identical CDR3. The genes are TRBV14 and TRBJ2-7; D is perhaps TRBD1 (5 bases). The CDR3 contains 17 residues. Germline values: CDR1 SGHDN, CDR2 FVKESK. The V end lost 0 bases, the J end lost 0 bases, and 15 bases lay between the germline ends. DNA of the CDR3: TGTGCCAGCAGCCAAGATCTGAGTCCAGGGTACTCCTACGAGCAGTACTTC. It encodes CASSQDLSPGYSYEQYF.

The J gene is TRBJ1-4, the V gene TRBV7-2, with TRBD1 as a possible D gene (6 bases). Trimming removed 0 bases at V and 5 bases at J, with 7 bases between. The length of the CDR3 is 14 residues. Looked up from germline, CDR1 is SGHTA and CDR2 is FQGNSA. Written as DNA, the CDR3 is TGTGCCAGCAGCTTAGCAGGGGGAAATGAAAAACTGTTTTTT. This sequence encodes CASSLAGGNEKLFF.

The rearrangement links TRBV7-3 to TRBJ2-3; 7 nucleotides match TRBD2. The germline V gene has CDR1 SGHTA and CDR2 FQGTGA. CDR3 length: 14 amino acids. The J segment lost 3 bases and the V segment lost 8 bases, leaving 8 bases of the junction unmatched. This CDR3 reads CASGKAGSTDTQYF. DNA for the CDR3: TGTGCCAGCGGCAAAGCGGGGTCGACAGATACGCAGTATTTT.

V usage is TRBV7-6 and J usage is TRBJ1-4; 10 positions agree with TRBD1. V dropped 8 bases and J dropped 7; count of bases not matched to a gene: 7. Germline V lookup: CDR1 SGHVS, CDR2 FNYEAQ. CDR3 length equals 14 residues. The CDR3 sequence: CASGRTGGVEKLFF. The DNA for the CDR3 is TGTGCCAGCGGGCGGACAGGGGGTGTTGAAAAACTGTTTTTT.

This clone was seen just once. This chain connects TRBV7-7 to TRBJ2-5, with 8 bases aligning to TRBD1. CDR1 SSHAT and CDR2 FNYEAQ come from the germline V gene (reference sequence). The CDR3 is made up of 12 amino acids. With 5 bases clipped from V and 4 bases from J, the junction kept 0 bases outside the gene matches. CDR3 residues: CASSGQGETQYF. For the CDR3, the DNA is TGTGCCAGCAGCGGACAGGGAGAGACCCAGTACTTC.

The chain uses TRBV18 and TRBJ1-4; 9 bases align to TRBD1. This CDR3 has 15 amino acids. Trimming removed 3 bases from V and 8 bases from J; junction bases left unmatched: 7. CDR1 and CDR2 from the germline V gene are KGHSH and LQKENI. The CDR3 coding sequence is TGTGCCAGCTCACCTTCGGGACAGGGCGCCGAAAAACTGTTTTTT. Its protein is CASSPSGQGAEKLFF.

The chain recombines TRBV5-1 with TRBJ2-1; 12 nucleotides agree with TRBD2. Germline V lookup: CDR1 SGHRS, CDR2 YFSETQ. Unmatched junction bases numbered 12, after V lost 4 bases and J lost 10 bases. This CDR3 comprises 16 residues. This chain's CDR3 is CASSPTSGGHGGEQFF. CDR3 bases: TGCGCCAGCAGCCCTACTAGCGGGGGGCATGGGGGGGAGCAGTTCTTC.

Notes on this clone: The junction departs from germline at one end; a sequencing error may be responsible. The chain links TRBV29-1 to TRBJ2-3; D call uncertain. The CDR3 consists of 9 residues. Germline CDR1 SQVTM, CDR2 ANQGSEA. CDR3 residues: CSVQDTQYF. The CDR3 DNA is TGCAGCGTTCAAGATACGCAGTATTTT.

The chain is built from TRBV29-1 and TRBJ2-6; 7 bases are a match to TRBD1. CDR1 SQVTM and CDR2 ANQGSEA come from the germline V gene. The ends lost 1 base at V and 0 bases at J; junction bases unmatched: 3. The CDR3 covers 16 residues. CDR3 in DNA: TGCAGCGTTGAAGCTTACAGGGGCTCTGGGGCCAACGTCCTGACTTTC. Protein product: CSVEAYRGSGANVLTF.

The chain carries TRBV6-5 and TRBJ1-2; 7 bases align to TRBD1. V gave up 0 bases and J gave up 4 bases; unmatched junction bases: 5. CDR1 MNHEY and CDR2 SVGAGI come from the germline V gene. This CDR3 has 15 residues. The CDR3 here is CASSYSWTGFYGYTF. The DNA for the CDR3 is TGTGCCAGCAGTTACTCGTGGACAGGCTTCTATGGCTACACCTTC.

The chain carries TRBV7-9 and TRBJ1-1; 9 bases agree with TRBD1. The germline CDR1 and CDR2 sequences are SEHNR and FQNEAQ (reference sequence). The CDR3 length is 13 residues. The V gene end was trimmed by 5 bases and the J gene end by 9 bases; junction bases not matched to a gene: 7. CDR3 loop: CASSTDRGGKAFF. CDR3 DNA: TGTGCCAGCAGCACAGACAGGGGGGGGAAAGCTTTCTTT. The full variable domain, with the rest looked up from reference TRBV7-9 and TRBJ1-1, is DTGVSQNPRHKITKRGQNVTFRCDPISEHNRLYWYRQTLGQGPEFLTYFQNEAQLEKSRLLSDRFSAERPKGSFSTLEIQRTEQGDSAMYLCASSTDRGGKAFFGQGTRLTVV.

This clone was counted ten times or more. For the CDR3, the DNA is TGTGCCACTCGAGGACTCAACGGACAGCCCCAGCATTTT. This encodes CATRGLNGQPQHF. This rearrangement joins TRBV6-6 to TRBJ1-5; D is ambiguous. The CDR3 sequence is 13 residues long. Germline loops: CDR1 MNHNY, CDR2 SVGAGI (reference sequence). Trimming took 10 bases from V and 7 from J, leaving 17 bases between them.

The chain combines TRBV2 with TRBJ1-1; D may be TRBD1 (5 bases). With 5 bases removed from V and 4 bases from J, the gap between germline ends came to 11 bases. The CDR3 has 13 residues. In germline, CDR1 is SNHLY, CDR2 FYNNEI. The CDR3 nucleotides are TGTGCCAGCAGTCCCCAGGGAGGCACTGAAGCTTTCTTT. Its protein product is CASSPQGGTEAFF.

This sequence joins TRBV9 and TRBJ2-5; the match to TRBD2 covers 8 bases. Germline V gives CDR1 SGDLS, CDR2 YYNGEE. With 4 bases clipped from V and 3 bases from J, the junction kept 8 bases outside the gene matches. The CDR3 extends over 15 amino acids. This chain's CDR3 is CASSTGTRVEETQYF. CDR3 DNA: TGTGCCAGCAGCACGGGGACTAGGGTAGAAGAGACCCAGTACTTC.

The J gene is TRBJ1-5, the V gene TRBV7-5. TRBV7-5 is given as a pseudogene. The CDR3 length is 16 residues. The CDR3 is CARSLGEAVGNQPQHF. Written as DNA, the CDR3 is TGTGCCAGAAGCTTAGGCGAGGCGGTCGGGAATCAGCCCCAGCATTTT.

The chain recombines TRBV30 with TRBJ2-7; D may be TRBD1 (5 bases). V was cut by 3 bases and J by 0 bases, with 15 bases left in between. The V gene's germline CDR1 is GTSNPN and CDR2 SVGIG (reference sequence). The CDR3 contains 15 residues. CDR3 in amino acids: CAWSHGSGRSYEQYF. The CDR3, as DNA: TGTGCCTGGAGCCACGGGTCAGGGCGCTCCTACGAGCAGTACTTC.

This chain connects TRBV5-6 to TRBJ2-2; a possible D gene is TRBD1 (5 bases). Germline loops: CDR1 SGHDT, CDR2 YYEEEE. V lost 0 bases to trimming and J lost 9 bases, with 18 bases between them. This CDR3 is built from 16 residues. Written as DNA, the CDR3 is TGTGCCAGCAGCTTGGCCGAAGAGGCCCAGGGAAGGGAGCTGTTTTTT. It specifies CASSLAEEAQGRELFF.

Here the CDR3 DNA reads TGTGCCAGCAGCCCTACGGAGAACCTGTATAATTCACCCCTCCACTTT. Protein: CASSPTENLYNSPLHF. V usage is TRBV7-9 and J usage is TRBJ1-6; D is unresolved. The CDR3 contains 16 residues. CDR1 and CDR2 (germline): SEHNR, FQNEAQ (reference sequence). Trimming shortened V by 5 bases and J by 4 bases, and 15 bases separated the two germline ends.

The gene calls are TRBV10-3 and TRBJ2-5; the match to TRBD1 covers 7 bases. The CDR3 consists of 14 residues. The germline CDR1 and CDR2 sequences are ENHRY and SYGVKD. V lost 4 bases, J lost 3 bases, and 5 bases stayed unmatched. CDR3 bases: TGTGCCATCAGTGTCGACAGGGAAGAAGAGACCCAGTACTTC. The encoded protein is CAISVDREEETQYF.